This T cell receptor beta chain was documented in a study of cytomegalovirus exposure and HLA in healthy donors. General study findings and limits: In vitro assays verified that a few CMV-associated chains recognized CMV antigens specifically. The study designated about 180 TCR beta chains cytomegalovirus-associated.

Researchers ran the PCR with 60 Vbeta and 13 Jbeta primers. Some clones are missing from TCRdb's copy, which holds only in-frame ones; the method was immunoSEQ multiplex PCR. The sample has some 140,000 clones; under 80% are singletons. Worth noting for this clone: What it binds is unknown.

This clonotype was sampled from a man between 18 and 35 years old in good health and CMV-seropositive. The material sequenced was PBMCs.

The CDR3 loop reads CASSLSLGGGFYEQYF. The CDR3 DNA follows: TGTGCCAGCAGTTTATCCCTTGGCGGGGGCTTCTACGAGCAGTACTTC. This chain connects TRBV28 to TRBJ2-7, with D perhaps matching TRBD2 (7 bases). The CDR3 loop spans 16 amino acids. V was clipped by 1 base and J by 3 bases, with 16 bases between them. Germline CDR1 MDHEN, CDR2 SYDVKM.